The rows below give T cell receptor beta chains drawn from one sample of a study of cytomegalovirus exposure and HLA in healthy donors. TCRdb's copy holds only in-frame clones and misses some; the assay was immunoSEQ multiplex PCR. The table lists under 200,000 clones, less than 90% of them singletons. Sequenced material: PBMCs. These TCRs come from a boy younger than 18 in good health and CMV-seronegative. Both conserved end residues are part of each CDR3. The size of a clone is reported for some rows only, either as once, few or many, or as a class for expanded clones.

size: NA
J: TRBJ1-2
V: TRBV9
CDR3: CASSLTGGTNYGYTF

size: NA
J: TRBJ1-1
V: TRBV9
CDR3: CASSAIGGGVAFF

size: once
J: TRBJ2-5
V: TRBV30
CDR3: CAWSPGLREGETQYF

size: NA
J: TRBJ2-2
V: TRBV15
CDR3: CATSRGGLAGTGELFF

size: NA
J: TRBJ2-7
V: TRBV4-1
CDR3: CASSQLTGGIYEQYF

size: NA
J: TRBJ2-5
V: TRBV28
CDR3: CASSPAIAGKGETQYF

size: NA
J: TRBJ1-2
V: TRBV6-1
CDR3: CASSELPGYTF

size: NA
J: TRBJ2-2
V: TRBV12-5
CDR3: CASGPPLSGDTGELFF

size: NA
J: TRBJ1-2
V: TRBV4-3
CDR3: CASSQVGGSGYGYTF

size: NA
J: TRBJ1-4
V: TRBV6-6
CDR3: CASSYLDRGDNEKLFF

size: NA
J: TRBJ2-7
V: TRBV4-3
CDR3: CASSQVWGQGHYEQYF

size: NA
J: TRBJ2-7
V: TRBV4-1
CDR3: CASSTSLQASYYEQYF

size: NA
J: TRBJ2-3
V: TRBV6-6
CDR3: CASSQEREFLRDTQYF

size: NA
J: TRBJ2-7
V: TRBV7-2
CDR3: CASSTLGAGGPREQYF

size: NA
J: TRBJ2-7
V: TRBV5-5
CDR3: CASTGLVSLEQYF

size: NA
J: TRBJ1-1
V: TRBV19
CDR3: CASWDRGNTEAFF

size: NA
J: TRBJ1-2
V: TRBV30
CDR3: CAWSVLRQGAFDYGYTF

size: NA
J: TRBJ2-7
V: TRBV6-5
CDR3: CASSYSGQPTYEQYF

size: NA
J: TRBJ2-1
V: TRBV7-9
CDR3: CASGVGAYNEQFF

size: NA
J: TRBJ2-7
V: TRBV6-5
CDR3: CASSYKPGTGYEQYF

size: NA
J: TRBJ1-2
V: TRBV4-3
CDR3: CASSQGMQGTNYGYTF

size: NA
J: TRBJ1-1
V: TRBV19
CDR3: CASSIPGQGGVGEAFF

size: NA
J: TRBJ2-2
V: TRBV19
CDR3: CATSMGGKITGELFF

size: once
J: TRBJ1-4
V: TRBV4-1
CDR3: CASSQEEGLRTNEKLFF

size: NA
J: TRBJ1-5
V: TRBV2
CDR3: CASRRQGNSNQPQHF

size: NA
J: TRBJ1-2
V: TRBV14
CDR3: CASSQVGDRGYGYTF

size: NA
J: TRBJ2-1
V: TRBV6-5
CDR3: CASSSTGVNEQFF

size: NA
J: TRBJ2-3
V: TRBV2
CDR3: CASRVAGGTDTQYF

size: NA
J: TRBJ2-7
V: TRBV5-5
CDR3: CASSLASGRNYEQYF

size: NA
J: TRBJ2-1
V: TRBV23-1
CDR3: CASSQCYRAHNEQFF

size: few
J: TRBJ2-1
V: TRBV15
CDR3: CATSPSPGAGGPYEQFF

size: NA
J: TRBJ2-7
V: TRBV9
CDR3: CASSATGSVREQYF

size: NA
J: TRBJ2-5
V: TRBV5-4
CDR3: CASSLMSIGETQYF

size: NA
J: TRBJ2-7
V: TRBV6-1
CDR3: CASSTTEFRSYEQYF

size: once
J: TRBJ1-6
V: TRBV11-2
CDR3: CASSIDSLRPRPSYNSPLHF

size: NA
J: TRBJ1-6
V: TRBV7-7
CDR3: CASSLDSSYNSPLHF

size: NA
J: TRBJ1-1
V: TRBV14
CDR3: CASSRRGRRNTEAFF

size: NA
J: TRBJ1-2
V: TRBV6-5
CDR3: CASSFPGGGHGYTF

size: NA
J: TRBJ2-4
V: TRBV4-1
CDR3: CASSQDLRDSMAIKNIQYF

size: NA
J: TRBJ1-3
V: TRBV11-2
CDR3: CASSLDPKGARGNTIYF

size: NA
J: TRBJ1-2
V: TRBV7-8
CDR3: CASSLGVCGYTF

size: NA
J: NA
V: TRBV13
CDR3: CASSPYQAEQYF

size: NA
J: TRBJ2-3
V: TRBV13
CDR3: CASSETSGSTDTQYF

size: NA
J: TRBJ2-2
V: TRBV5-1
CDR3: CASSLKAANTGELFF

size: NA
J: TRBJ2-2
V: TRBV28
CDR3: CASSLGLRTRSSGELFF

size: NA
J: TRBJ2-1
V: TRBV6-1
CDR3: CASTGDRGEQFF

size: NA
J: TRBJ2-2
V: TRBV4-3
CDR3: CASAIRGGSTTGELFF

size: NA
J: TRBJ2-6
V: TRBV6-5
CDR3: CAAGRSGANVLTF

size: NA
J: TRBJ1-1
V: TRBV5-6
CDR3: CASSPDRGTTEAFF

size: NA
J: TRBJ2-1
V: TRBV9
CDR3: CASSVDPAGGPRGNEQFF

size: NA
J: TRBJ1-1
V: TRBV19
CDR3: CASSRRGLGDTEAFF

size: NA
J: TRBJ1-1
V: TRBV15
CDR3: CATSGQGNTEAFF

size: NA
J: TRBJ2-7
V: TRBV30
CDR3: CAWSAGAGGLVYEQYF